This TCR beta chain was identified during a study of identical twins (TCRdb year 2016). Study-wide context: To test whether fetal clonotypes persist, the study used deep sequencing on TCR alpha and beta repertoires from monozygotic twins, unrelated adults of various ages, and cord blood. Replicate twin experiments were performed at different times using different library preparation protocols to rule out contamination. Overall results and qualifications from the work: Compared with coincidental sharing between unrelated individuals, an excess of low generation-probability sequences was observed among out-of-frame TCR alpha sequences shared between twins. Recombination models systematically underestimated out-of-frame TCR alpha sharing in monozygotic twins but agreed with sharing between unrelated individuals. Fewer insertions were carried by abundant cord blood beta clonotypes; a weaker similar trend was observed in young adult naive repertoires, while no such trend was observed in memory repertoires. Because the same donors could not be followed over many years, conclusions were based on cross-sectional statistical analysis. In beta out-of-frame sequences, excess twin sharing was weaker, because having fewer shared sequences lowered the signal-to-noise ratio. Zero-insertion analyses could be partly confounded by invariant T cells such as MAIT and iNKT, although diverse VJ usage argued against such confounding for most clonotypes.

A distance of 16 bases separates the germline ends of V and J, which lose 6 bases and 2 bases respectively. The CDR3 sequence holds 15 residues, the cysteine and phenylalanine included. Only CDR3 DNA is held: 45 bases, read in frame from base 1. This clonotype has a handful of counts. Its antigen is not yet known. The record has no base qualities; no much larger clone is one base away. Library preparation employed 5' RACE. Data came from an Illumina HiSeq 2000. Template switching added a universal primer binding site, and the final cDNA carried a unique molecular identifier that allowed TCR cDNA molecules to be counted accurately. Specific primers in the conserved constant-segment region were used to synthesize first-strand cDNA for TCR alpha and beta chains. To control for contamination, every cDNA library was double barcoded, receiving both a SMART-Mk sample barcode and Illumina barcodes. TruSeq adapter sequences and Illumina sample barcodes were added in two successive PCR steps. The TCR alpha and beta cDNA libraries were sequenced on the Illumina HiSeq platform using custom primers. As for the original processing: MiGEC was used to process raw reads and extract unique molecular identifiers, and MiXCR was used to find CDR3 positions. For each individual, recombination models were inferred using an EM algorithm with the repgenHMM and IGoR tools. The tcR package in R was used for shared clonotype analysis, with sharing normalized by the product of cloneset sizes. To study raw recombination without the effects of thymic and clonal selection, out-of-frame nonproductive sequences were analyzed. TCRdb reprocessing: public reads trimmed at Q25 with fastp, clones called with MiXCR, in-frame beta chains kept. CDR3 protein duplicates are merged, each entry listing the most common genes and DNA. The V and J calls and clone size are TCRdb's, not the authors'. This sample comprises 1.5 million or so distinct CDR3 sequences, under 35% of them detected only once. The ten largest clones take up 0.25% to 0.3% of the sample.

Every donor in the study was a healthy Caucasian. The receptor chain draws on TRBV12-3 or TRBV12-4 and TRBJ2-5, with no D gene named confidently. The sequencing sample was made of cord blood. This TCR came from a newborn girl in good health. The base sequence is TGTGCCAGCAGCCCTACCGGCGCACTGCAAGAGACCCAGTACTTC. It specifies CASSPTGALQETQYF.